The 24 T cell receptor beta chains presented below share a single source sample, sequenced in a study of blood T cell repertoires in COVID-19. The method was immunoSEQ multiplex PCR; TCRdb's version includes in-frame clones alone and lacks a portion of them. The data hold about 74,000 clones, with about 91% observed a single time. Sequenced: peripheral blood. These receptors all come from a woman of 80 years or more with active or convalescent COVID-19.

The chain combines TRBV6-2 or TRBV6-3 with TRBJ1-1; a weak D match, TRBD1 (6 bases). The germline V gene encodes CDR1 MNHEY and CDR2 SVGEGT. CDR3 length: 14 residues. V lost 2 bases, J lost 4 bases, and 11 bases lay in between. The CDR3 region has the DNA TGTGCCAGCAGTTACACAGGGAGGGGCACTGAAGCTTTCTTT. Its protein product is CASSYTGRGTEAFF.

V is TRBV5-1 and J is TRBJ1-5; 8 bases agree with TRBD1. The CDR3 loop spans 16 amino acids. The J segment lost 0 bases and the V segment lost 4 bases, leaving 6 bases of the junction unmatched. The germline V gene has CDR1 SGHRS and CDR2 YFSETQ. CDR3 loop: CASSLTGVNSNQPQHF. CDR3 bases: TGCGCCAGCAGCCTGACAGGGGTCAATAGCAATCAGCCCCAGCATTTT.

This sequence joins TRBV7-7 and TRBJ2-1, with 7 bases fitting TRBD2. This CDR3 is built from 14 residues. Trimming removed 3 bases from V and 4 bases from J; junction bases left unmatched: 3. Per the germline V gene, CDR1 is SSHAT and CDR2 is FNYEAQ (reference sequence). The CDR3 reads CASSLGGGYNEQFF. As DNA, the CDR3 is TGTGCCAGCAGCTTGGGCGGGGGATACAATGAGCAGTTCTTC.

Written as DNA, the CDR3 is TGTGCCAGCAGCTTAGGATTCGGACAGGGGTCCGAGCAGTACTTC. Encoded protein: CASSLGFGQGSEQYF. This chain joins TRBV7-9 and TRBJ2-7; 9 bases agree with TRBD1. This CDR3 is built from 15 residues. Per germline, CDR1 SEHNR and CDR2 FQNEAQ (reference sequence). With 1 base clipped from V and 6 bases from J, the junction kept 7 bases outside the gene matches.

The chain is built from TRBV18 and TRBJ1-3, with D maybe TRBD1 (5 bases). The CDR3 spans 15 residues. Per germline, CDR1 KGHSH and CDR2 LQKENI. V lost 3 bases and J lost 3, with 12 bases in between. CDR3 coding DNA: TGTGCCAGCTCACCCTCTAGGGGAAATGGAAACACCATATATTTT. Translated, it gives CASSPSRGNGNTIYF. The full variable domain, its missing parts supplied by reference TRBV18 and TRBJ1-3, is NAGVMQNPRHLVRRRGQEARLRCSPMKGHSHVYWYRQLPEEGLKFMVYLQKENIIDESGMPKERFSAEFPKEGPSILRIQQVVRGDSAAYFCASSPSRGNGNTIYFGEGSWLTVV.

This chain uses TRBV6-4 with TRBJ2-6; no reliable D call. Trimming took 4 bases from V and 2 from J, leaving 3 bases between them. In germline, CDR1 is MRHNA, CDR2 SNTAGT. CDR3 length: 13 residues. CDR3 bases: TGTGCCAGCAGTGTAGCTGGGGCCAACGTCCTGACTTTC. This gives the protein CASSVAGANVLTF.

This clone has just a few counts. V and J are TRBV9 and TRBJ2-3; D is perhaps TRBD2 (6 bases). CDR1 and CDR2 from the germline V gene are SGDLS and YYNGEE. Trimming removed 0 bases from V and 2 bases from J, with 13 bases in between. The CDR3 runs 16 residues. The CDR3 spells CASSVDPGLLTDTQYF. Here the CDR3 DNA reads TGTGCCAGCAGCGTAGATCCGGGACTTCTCACAGATACGCAGTATTTT. The whole variable domain, remainder taken from reference TRBV9 and TRBJ2-3, is DSGVTQTPKHLITATGQRVTLRCSPRSGDLSVYWYQQSLDQGLQFLIQYYNGEERAKGNILERFSAQQFPDLHSELNLSSLELGDSALYFCASSVDPGLLTDTQYFGPGTRLTVL.

This chain connects TRBV19 to TRBJ1-4; TRBD1 matches 7 bases. CDR1 is LNHDA, CDR2 SQIVND, per germline (reference sequence). With 5 bases clipped from V and 7 bases from J, the junction kept 1 base outside the gene matches. The CDR3 loop spans 12 amino acids. The CDR3 is CASSHRGEKLFF. CDR3 sequence (DNA): TGTGCCAGTAGTCACAGGGGTGAAAAACTGTTTTTT.

The DNA for the CDR3 is TGTGCCAGCAGCCTGACTAGCGGGATAGAGGGGACCGGGGAGCTGTTTTTT. The encoded protein is CASSLTSGIEGTGELFF. The chain joins TRBV28 to TRBJ2-2; the match to TRBD2 covers 11 bases. The CDR3 runs to 17 residues. Germline-derived CDR1 and CDR2 are MDHEN and SYDVKM. V was clipped by 6 bases and J by 5 bases; unmatched bases: 11.

DNA of the CDR3: TGTGCCAGTAGTTGGACTTCCGGGACTAGCGGCGGAGAGACCCAGTACTTC. The encoded protein is CASSWTSGTSGGETQYF. The rearrangement links TRBV19 to TRBJ2-5, with 11 bases that match TRBD2. Germline CDR1 and CDR2: LNHDA and SQIVND (reference sequence). Unmatched junction bases numbered 12, after V lost 5 bases and J lost 4 bases. The CDR3 has 17 residues.

This clone is medium-sized by share. The V call is TRBV11-2, the J call TRBJ1-5; 7 bases align to TRBD1. The CDR3 contains 13 residues. Trimming removed 5 bases from V and 5 bases from J; junction bases left unmatched: 3. Germline loops: CDR1 SGHAT, CDR2 FQNNGV. Written as DNA, the CDR3 is TGTGCCAGCAGCAAAAGGGGGCATCAGCCCCAGCATTTT. Amino acid sequence: CASSKRGHQPQHF.

The chain recombines TRBV9 with TRBJ2-7, with D maybe TRBD1 (6 bases). Trimming pared 3 bases from V and 6 bases from J, leaving 16 bases between. Germline lookup yields CDR1 SGDLS and CDR2 YYNGEE. The CDR3 consists of 14 residues. Here the CDR3 DNA reads TGTGCCAGCAGCGCTTTACAGGGCCCTGGCGAGCAGTACTTC. Its protein is CASSALQGPGEQYF. The variable domain in full, completed from reference TRBV9 and TRBJ2-7, reads DSGVTQTPKHLITATGQRVTLRCSPRSGDLSVYWYQQSLDQGLQFLIQYYNGEERAKGNILERFSAQQFPDLHSELNLSSLELGDSALYFCASSALQGPGEQYFGPGTRLTVT.

The chain combines TRBV7-8 with TRBJ1-3; D is unresolved. The CDR3 has 16 residues. V was shortened by 3 bases and J by 1 base, with 13 bases between the two germline ends. Per germline, CDR1 SGHVS and CDR2 FQNEAQ. DNA for the CDR3: TGTGCCAGCAGCTTTGGCCCCGGGAATTCTGGAAACACCATATATTTT. Its translation is CASSFGPGNSGNTIYF.

The table lists this clone with a count of one. The rearrangement uses TRBV7-9 and TRBJ2-3; weak D call: TRBD2 (5 bases). The CDR3 totals 15 residues. V gave up 1 base and J gave up 2 bases, with 10 bases separating them. Germline assignment: CDR1 SEHNR and CDR2 FQNEAQ (reference sequence). The CDR3 reads CASSLVEVTTDTQYF. For the CDR3, the DNA is TGTGCCAGCAGCTTAGTGGAGGTCACCACAGATACGCAGTATTTT. The whole variable domain, filled in from reference TRBV7-9 and TRBJ2-3, reads DTGVSQNPRHKITKRGQNVTFRCDPISEHNRLYWYRQTLGQGPEFLTYFQNEAQLEKSRLLSDRFSAERPKGSFSTLEIQRTEQGDSAMYLCASSLVEVTTDTQYFGPGTRLTVL.

The V call is TRBV6-6, the J call TRBJ2-7; TRBD1 matches at 7 bases. Germline V gives CDR1 MNHNY, CDR2 SVGAGI (reference sequence). Germline trimming cut 4 bases from V and 0 bases from J; bases unmatched to any gene: 6. The CDR3 length is 15 residues. CDR3 nucleotide sequence: TGTGCCAGCAGTTTCACCCAGGGGGTCTCCTACGAGCAGTACTTC. This sequence encodes CASSFTQGVSYEQYF.

The chain recombines TRBV18 with TRBJ2-2, with D possibly being TRBD2 (6 bases). Germline V gives CDR1 KGHSH, CDR2 LQKENI. V shed 8 bases and J shed 4 bases, with 17 bases lying between them. The CDR3 covers 15 residues. The CDR3 coding sequence is TGTGCCAGCGTACTTGCCGGAGGGACCACCGGGGAGCTGTTTTTT. Translating it yields CASVLAGGTTGELFF.

The chain carries TRBV12-5 and TRBJ2-7; 9 bases line up with TRBD2. The V gene end was trimmed by 1 base and the J gene end by 6 bases; junction bases not matched to a gene: 7. There are 15 residues in the CDR3. Looked up from germline, CDR1 is LGHNT and CDR2 is FRNRAP. This CDR3 is CASGLALAGSGEQYF. For the CDR3, the DNA is TGTGCTAGTGGTTTGGCGCTAGCGGGATCCGGCGAGCAGTACTTC.

This chain joins TRBV21-1 and TRBJ1-2. TRBV21-1 is a pseudogene segment. This CDR3 is 17 amino acids long. The CDR3 nucleotides are TGTGCCAGCAGCCCTCCCCCCCAGCGATGGATTAACTATGGCTACACCTTC. Translated: CASSPPPQRWINYGYTF.

This chain links TRBV5-6 with TRBJ1-2; perhaps TRBD1 as D (5 bases). The CDR3 extends over 16 amino acids. Germline CDR1 reads SGHDT; CDR2 reads YYEEEE. The germline V and J ends were trimmed by 0 bases and 9 bases, with 21 bases remaining between them. CDR3: CASSLAGQGSGLSYTF. CDR3 nucleotide sequence: TGTGCCAGCAGCTTGGCCGGCCAGGGAAGTGGGTTGAGCTACACCTTC.

Only one count was recorded for this clone. The chain carries TRBV2 and TRBJ1-1; 7 positions match TRBD1. Per germline, CDR1 SNHLY and CDR2 FYNNEI. J lost 4 bases, V lost 2 bases, and 7 bases had no gene match. The CDR3 loop spans 15 amino acids. CDR3 sequence reads: CASSEYGTVPTEAFF. Written as DNA, the CDR3 is TGTGCCAGCAGTGAATACGGGACAGTTCCCACTGAAGCTTTCTTT. Drawing the rest from reference TRBV2 and TRBJ1-1, the complete variable domain is EPEVTQTPSHQVTQMGQEVILRCVPISNHLYFYWYRQILGQKVEFLVSFYNNEISEKSEIFDDQFSVERPDGSNFTLKIRSTKLEDSAMYFCASSEYGTVPTEAFFGQGTRLTVV.

The count of this clone is one. The genes are TRBV4-3 and TRBJ1-1; tentative D call: TRBD1 (6 bases). The CDR3 consists of 14 residues. Trimming shortened V by 1 base and J by 4 bases, and 10 bases separated the two germline ends. Germline V gives CDR1 LGHNA, CDR2 YSLEER. Written as DNA, the CDR3 is TGCGCCAGCAGCCAAGGCCAAGGGGGCACTGAAGCTTTCTTT. It codes for CASSQGQGGTEAFF.

The rearrangement joins TRBV19 to TRBJ2-5; D unclear. The CDR3 loop spans 16 amino acids. Germline CDR1 and CDR2: LNHDA and SQIVND (reference sequence). Trimming shortened V by 4 bases and J by 2 bases, and 17 bases separated the two germline ends. CDR3 sequence: CASSTTRLLPQETQYF. The DNA of the CDR3 is TGTGCCAGTAGTACTACCAGGCTACTCCCACAAGAGACCCAGTACTTC. The whole variable domain, filled in from reference TRBV19 and TRBJ2-5, reads DGGITQSPKYLFRKEGQNVTLSCEQNLNHDAMYWYRQDPGQGLRLIYYSQIVNDFQKGDIAEGYSVSREKKESFPLTVTSAQKNPTAFYLCASSTTRLLPQETQYFGPGTRLLVL.

The CDR3 coding sequence is TGTGCCAGCAGCTTAGATATGCGGGAGCAGTACTTC. It encodes CASSLDMREQYF. This rearrangement joins TRBV7-2 to TRBJ2-7; D is unclear. In germline, CDR1 is SGHTA, CDR2 FQGNSA. Trimming removed 1 base from V and 7 bases from J, with 8 bases in between. The CDR3 has 12 residues.

This clone showed up just a few times. Other DNA sequences of this sample code for an identical CDR3. This sequence joins TRBV19 and TRBJ2-2; 11 nucleotides agree with TRBD1. With V trimmed by 6 bases and J by 4 bases, 1 base remained unmatched. The CDR3 extends over 14 amino acids. Germline V gene lookup returns CDR1 LNHDA and CDR2 SQIVND (reference sequence). CDR3 protein: CASRDRGRTGELFF. In DNA, the CDR3 is TGTGCCAGTAGGGACAGGGGGCGCACCGGGGAGCTGTTTTTT.